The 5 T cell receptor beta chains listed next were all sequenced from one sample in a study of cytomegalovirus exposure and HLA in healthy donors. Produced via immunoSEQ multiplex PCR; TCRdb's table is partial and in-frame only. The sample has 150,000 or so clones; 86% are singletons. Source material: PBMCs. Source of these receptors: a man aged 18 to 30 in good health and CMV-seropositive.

CDR3 DNA: TGCGCCAGCAGCTTTGTAGGGGAGGACACTGAAGCTTTCTTT. Translation: CASSFVGEDTEAFF. V and J are TRBV5-1 and TRBJ1-1; D perhaps matches TRBD1 (5 bases). CDR1 and CDR2 from the germline V gene are SGHRS and YFSETQ. The CDR3 has 14 amino acids. Trimming took off 2 bases at V and 3 bases at J, with 11 bases between the two ends.

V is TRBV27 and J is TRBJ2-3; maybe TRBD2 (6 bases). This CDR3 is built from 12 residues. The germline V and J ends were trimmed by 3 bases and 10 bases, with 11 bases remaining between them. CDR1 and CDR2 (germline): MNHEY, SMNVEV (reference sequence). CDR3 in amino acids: CASSLWGEAQYF. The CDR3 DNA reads TGTGCCAGCAGTTTGTGGGGGGAGGCGCAGTATTTT.

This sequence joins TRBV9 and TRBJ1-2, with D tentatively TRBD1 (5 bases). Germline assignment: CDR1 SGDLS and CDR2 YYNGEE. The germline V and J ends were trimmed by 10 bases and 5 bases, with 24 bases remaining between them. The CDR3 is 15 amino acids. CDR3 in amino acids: CASQGWRETTYGYTF. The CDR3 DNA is TGTGCCTCCCAGGGTTGGAGGGAAACAACTTATGGCTACACCTTC.

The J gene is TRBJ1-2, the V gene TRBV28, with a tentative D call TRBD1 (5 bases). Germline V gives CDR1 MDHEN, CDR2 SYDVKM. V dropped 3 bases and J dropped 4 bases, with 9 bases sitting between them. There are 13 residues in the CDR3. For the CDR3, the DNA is TGTGCCAGCAGTTTCGGGCAGGGCTATGGCTACACCTTC. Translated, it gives CASSFGQGYGYTF.

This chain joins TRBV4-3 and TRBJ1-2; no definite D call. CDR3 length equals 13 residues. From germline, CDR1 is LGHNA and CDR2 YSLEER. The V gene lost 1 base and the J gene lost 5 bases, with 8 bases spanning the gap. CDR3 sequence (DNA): TGCGCCAGCAGCCAAGGCGGAGCGTATGGCTACACCTTC. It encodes CASSQGGAYGYTF.